The table lists the clone carrying this T cell receptor (beta chain) with a few counts. Its antigen is not known. Preparation of the TCRbeta library was carried out with unique molecular identifiers. A single record per CDR3 protein comes from TCRdb applying MiXCR to the PCR reads. The sample includes some 120,000 distinct CDR3 sequences, around 23% of them seen just once. These data come from a study of T-cell reconstitution after alpha-beta-depleted transplantation in children. Study conclusions and caveats: Alpha-beta T cells about two months after transplant reportedly derived from several hundred expanded graft clones. From newly produced T cells came most of the T-cell counts and diversity one year after transplant. Surviving recipient T cells and thymic progenitors accounted for the high day-60 TCRbeta diversity observed in some patients.

The CDR3 contains 14 residues. With V trimmed by 6 bases and J by 6 bases, 6 bases remained unmatched. This chain links TRBV12-3 or TRBV12-4 with TRBJ2-7; 12 bases are shared with TRBD1. The TCR was taken from a male patient between 2 and 10 years old who had a stem cell transplant for chronic granulomatous disease, so the T cells may come from the graft donor. The sample in question was PBMCs, mostly from graft donor cells, obtained 180 days after TCRalphabeta/CD19-depleted stem cell transplant. The CDR3 loop is CASSTRDRGREQYF. The CDR3 coding sequence is TGTGCCAGCAGCACACGGGACAGGGGGCGCGAGCAGTACTTC.